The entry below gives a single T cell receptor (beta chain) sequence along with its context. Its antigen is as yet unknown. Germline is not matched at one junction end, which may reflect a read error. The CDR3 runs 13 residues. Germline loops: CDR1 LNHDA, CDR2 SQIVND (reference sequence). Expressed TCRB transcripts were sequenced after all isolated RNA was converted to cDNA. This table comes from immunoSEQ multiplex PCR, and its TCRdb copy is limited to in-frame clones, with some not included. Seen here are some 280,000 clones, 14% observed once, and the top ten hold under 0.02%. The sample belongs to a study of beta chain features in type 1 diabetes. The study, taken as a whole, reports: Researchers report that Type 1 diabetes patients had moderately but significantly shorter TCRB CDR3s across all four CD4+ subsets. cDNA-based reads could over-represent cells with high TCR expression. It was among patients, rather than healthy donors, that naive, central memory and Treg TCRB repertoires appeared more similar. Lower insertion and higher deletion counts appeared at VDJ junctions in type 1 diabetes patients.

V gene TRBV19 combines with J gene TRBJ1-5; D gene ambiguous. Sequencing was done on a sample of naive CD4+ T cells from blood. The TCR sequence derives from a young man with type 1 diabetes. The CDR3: CASSTPGPQPQHF. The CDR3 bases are TGTGCCAGCAGTACCCCTGGGCCTCAGCCCCAGCATTTT.